This T cell receptor beta chain was recovered during a study of cytomegalovirus exposure and HLA in healthy donors. Primers: 60 Vbeta forward and 13 Jbeta reverse. Assay: immunoSEQ multiplex PCR; the TCRdb copy retains only in-frame clones and omits some. The data show about 180,000 clones, with over 70% seen just once and roughly 3.7% held by the top ten. The CDR3 is 15 residues long. CDR1 SGHTA and CDR2 FQGNSA come from the germline V gene. Losses at the gene ends were 8 bases for V and 3 bases for J; bases not matched to a gene: 9. The chain joins TRBV7-2 to TRBJ2-1, with 8 bases lining up with TRBD2. The clonotype originates from an older woman in good health and CMV-seropositive. Sample: PBMCs. The CDR3 loop is CASLRGLAGYNEQFF. The CDR3 nucleotides are TGTGCCAGCCTTCGGGGGCTAGCGGGCTACAATGAGCAGTTCTTC.